This T cell receptor beta chain is from a study of early T cells in non-severe SARS-CoV-2 infection. Study at large: Unsorted whole-blood RNA was sequenced in bulk, leaving chains unpaired.

TCRdb recomputed calls from the 5' RACE reads with MiXCR, one row per CDR3 protein. The sample carries some 77,000 distinct CDR3 sequences, approximately 12% recorded once. CDR3 size: 18 residues. V lost 1 base to trimming and J lost 2 bases; unmatched junction nucleotides: 9. The material was whole blood, obtained at baseline. The chain is built from TRBV12-3 or TRBV12-4 and TRBJ2-3; TRBD2 matches 10 bases. This TCR derives from an adult who was a healthcare worker with PCR-confirmed SARS-CoV-2 infection or an uninfected control (not recorded which). The donor label of this sample is uncertain. CDR3 loop: CASSLGALAGAYTDTQYF. The CDR3 DNA follows: TGTGCCAGCAGTTTAGGCGCGCTAGCGGGGGCCTACACAGATACGCAGTATTTT.